This TCR beta chain was sequenced for a study of shared T cell receptors in the human thymus. TCRdb's copy holds only in-frame clones and misses some; the assay was immunoSEQ multiplex PCR. Here the sample spans 720,000 or so clones, over 75% being singletons. Germline CDR1 and CDR2: SGHRS and YFSETQ. Trimming removed 6 bases from V and 5 bases from J; junction bases left unmatched: 29. The CDR3 totals 21 residues. The same sample was also studied in work on human thymus T cells. As that study records: Related research examined unrelated individuals and reported that their thymic repertoires overlapped highly.

The rearrangement uses TRBV5-1 and TRBJ1-2; 9 nucleotides align to TRBD1. The sequenced sample consisted of thymocytes. This sequence was found in a girl under three years old with a congenital heart defect. The CDR3 DNA follows: TGCGCCAGCACCTCAACCCTTTCAACCCGGGACAGGGTAATCGGGGTTTATGGCTACACCTTC. This gives the protein CASTSTLSTRDRVIGVYGYTF.